Following are 30 T cell receptor beta chains from one sample sequenced in a study of sequential checkpoint blockade in melanoma. This table comes from immunoSEQ multiplex PCR, and its TCRdb copy is limited to in-frame clones, with some not included. The sample contains tens of thousands of clones, approximately 83% of which appear only once. Treatment meaning: randomized to nivolumab then ipilimumab (arm A) or the reverse (arm B). The sequences come from CD8+ T cells sorted from blood (inferred from file names), collected from a patient given nivolumab and ipilimumab in sequence. These receptors were collected from a human donor with melanoma.

The chain links TRBV29-1 to TRBJ2-2, with TRBD2 matching 15 bases. There are 17 residues in the CDR3. The junction had 10 bases not matched to a gene; V was cut back by 6 bases and J by 5 bases. The germline gives CDR1 SQVTM, CDR2 ANQGSEA. CDR3 protein: CSVPSGLAGGTTGELFF. Here the CDR3 DNA reads TGCAGCGTCCCTTCTGGACTAGCGGGAGGGACGACCGGGGAGCTGTTTTTT.

The J gene is TRBJ1-2, the V gene TRBV9; D perhaps matches TRBD1 (5 bases). This CDR3 is built from 12 residues. Trimming removed 0 bases at V and 6 bases at J, with 6 bases between. The germline V gene encodes CDR1 SGDLS and CDR2 YYNGEE. DNA of the CDR3: TGTGCCAGCAGCGTAGGGACAAATGGCTACACCTTC. Translating it yields CASSVGTNGYTF. Full variable domain (outside the CDR3, taken from reference TRBV9 and TRBJ1-2): DSGVTQTPKHLITATGQRVTLRCSPRSGDLSVYWYQQSLDQGLQFLIQYYNGEERAKGNILERFSAQQFPDLHSELNLSSLELGDSALYFCASSVGTNGYTFGSGTRLTVV.

The V call is TRBV6-1, the J call TRBJ2-5; 15 bases line up with TRBD2. After removal of 3 bases from V and 0 bases from J, the junction contained 5 bases not matched to a gene. CDR3 size: 18 residues. The germline gives CDR1 MNHNS, CDR2 SASEGT. The CDR3, as DNA: TGTGCCAGCAGTGATTTGGGACTAGCGGGGGGTTACCAAGAGACCCAGTACTTC. It encodes CASSDLGLAGGYQETQYF.

The chain combines TRBV7-9 with TRBJ2-7; D is undetermined. V lost 5 bases to trimming and J lost 5 bases, with 10 bases between them. CDR1 is SEHNR, CDR2 FQNEAQ, per germline (reference sequence). The CDR3 contains 12 residues. CDR3 sequence (DNA): TGTGCCAGCAGCCTCGTCCGAGACGAGCAGTACTTC. This translates into CASSLVRDEQYF.

This sequence joins TRBV25-1 and TRBJ2-3; 7 bases align to TRBD2. Trimming at V came to 5 bases and at J to 1 base, leaving 6 bases not matched to a gene. From germline, CDR1 is MGHDK and CDR2 SYGVNS. The CDR3 has 15 residues. The CDR3 region is CASSTSGVGTDTQYF. CDR3 sequence (DNA): TGTGCCAGCAGTACCAGCGGGGTTGGCACAGATACGCAGTATTTT.

This rearrangement joins TRBV27 to TRBJ1-6; tentatively, D is TRBD1 (5 bases). Germline V gene sequence: CDR1 MNHEY, CDR2 SMNVEV (reference sequence). V lost 7 bases and J 10 bases, leaving 20 bases between the germline ends. The CDR3 has 15 residues. The CDR3 reads CASTPSGGEGSPLHF. DNA for the CDR3: TGTGCCAGCACCCCATCGGGGGGGGAAGGGTCACCCCTCCACTTT.

V and J are TRBV7-6 and TRBJ1-1; the D gene is possibly TRBD1 (5 bases). The V end lost 5 bases, the J end lost 0 bases, and 7 bases lay between the germline ends. This CDR3 has 13 amino acids. Germline assignment: CDR1 SGHVS and CDR2 FNYEAQ. The chain's CDR3 is CASSPTVNTEAFF. The CDR3 DNA is TGTGCCAGCAGCCCGACAGTGAACACTGAAGCTTTCTTT.

The rearrangement joins TRBV4-3 to TRBJ1-2; maybe TRBD1 (5 bases). Germline V gives CDR1 LGHNA, CDR2 YSLEER. The CDR3 loop spans 16 amino acids. V lost 7 bases to trimming and J lost 4 bases, with 22 bases between them. The CDR3 loop reads CASKPRMQGDLYGYTF. The CDR3 DNA reads as TGCGCCAGCAAGCCAAGGATGCAGGGCGACCTCTATGGCTACACCTTC.

The J gene is TRBJ1-1, the V gene TRBV7-6; TRBD1 agrees at 7 bases. Germline V gene sequence: CDR1 SGHVS, CDR2 FNYEAQ. V gave up 5 bases and J gave up 0 bases; unmatched junction bases: 9. The CDR3 is 16 residues long. CDR3 DNA: TGTGCCAGCAGCGCGGGGACAGCTTTCATGAACACTGAAGCTTTCTTT. This translates into CASSAGTAFMNTEAFF.

The sample holds a few counts of this clone. Here the CDR3 reads CASSANQGDQPQHF. The CDR3 DNA is TGTGCCAGCAGCGCCAACCAGGGGGATCAGCCCCAGCATTTT. This chain joins TRBV9 and TRBJ1-5; 7 bases are shared with TRBD1. With 3 bases clipped from V and 5 bases from J, the junction kept 5 bases outside the gene matches. From germline, CDR1 is SGDLS and CDR2 YYNGEE. There are 14 residues in the CDR3. The whole variable domain, remainder taken from reference TRBV9 and TRBJ1-5, is DSGVTQTPKHLITATGQRVTLRCSPRSGDLSVYWYQQSLDQGLQFLIQYYNGEERAKGNILERFSAQQFPDLHSELNLSSLELGDSALYFCASSANQGDQPQHFGDGTRLSIL.

The gene calls are TRBV5-8 and TRBJ2-1; TRBD2 aligns across 9 bases. The length of the CDR3 is 17 residues. Trimming took 2 bases from V and 1 from J; bases not matched to a gene: 7. Germline-derived CDR1 and CDR2 are SGHTS and YDEGEE. CDR3 in amino acids: CASSFRRGGSSYNEQFF. The CDR3 DNA reads as TGTGCCAGCAGCTTTCGGCGGGGGGGTTCGTCCTACAATGAGCAGTTCTTC.

The J gene is TRBJ2-7, the V gene TRBV6-6, with 8 bases aligning to TRBD2. CDR1 is MNHNY, CDR2 SVGAGI, per germline (reference sequence). The CDR3 runs 15 residues. With 2 bases clipped from V and 3 bases from J, the junction kept 6 bases outside the gene matches. The CDR3 loop reads CASSYAPGGDYEQYF. In DNA form, the CDR3 reads TGTGCCAGCAGTTACGCCCCGGGGGGGGACTACGAGCAGTACTTC.

The chain couples TRBV7-6 to TRBJ2-3; perhaps TRBD2 as D (6 bases). The CDR3 is made up of 14 amino acids. V dropped 0 bases and J dropped 3 bases, with 7 bases sitting between them. Germline CDR1 reads SGHVS; CDR2 reads FNYEAQ. The CDR3 region is CASSLAGGTDTQYF. DNA of the CDR3: TGTGCCAGCAGCTTAGCCGGGGGAACAGATACGCAGTATTTT.

This clone occurred once. J is TRBJ2-3 and V is TRBV7-3, with D tentatively TRBD2 (5 bases). CDR3 length: 13 amino acids. Germline-derived CDR1 and CDR2 are SGHTA and FQGTGA. V shed 3 bases and J shed 5 bases, with 9 bases lying between them. The CDR3, as DNA: TGTGCCAGCAGCTTGACCGGAGGAGATACGCAGTATTTT. Translated: CASSLTGGDTQYF. The entire variable domain, with the rest obtained from reference TRBV7-3 and TRBJ2-3, is as follows: GAGVSQTPSNKVTEKGKYVELRCDPISGHTALYWYRQSLGQGPEFLIYFQGTGAADDSGLPNDRFFAVRPEGSVSTLKIQRTERGDSAVYLCASSLTGGDTQYFGPGTRLTVL.

The V call is TRBV28, the J call TRBJ2-4; D unclear. The CDR3 extends over 16 amino acids. Germline CDR1 is MDHEN and CDR2 is SYDVKM. V lost 6 bases, J lost 0 bases, and 15 bases lay in between. CDR3 nucleotide sequence: TGTGCCAGCAGCCCCCCCTTGTTTCTAGCCAAAAACATTCAGTACTTC. Its protein is CASSPPLFLAKNIQYF.

CDR3 nucleotides: TGTGCCAGCAGCCACCGGGACAGGGGGAACTATGGCTACACCTTC. This translates into CASSHRDRGNYGYTF. The genes are TRBV7-9 and TRBJ1-2; 11 positions agree with TRBD1. The CDR3 sequence is 15 residues long. J gave up 2 bases and V 5 bases, and 4 bases lay outside the gene matches. Looked up from germline, CDR1 is SEHNR and CDR2 is FQNEAQ (reference sequence).

This chain uses TRBV7-9 with TRBJ2-1; no clear D. The CDR3 loop spans 13 amino acids. V was shortened by 3 bases and J by 10 bases, with 13 bases between the two germline ends. Germline values: CDR1 SEHNR, CDR2 FQNEAQ (reference sequence). CDR3: CASSFRGGNEQFF. Here the CDR3 DNA reads TGTGCCAGCAGCTTCCGAGGTGGAAACGAGCAGTTCTTC.

The J gene is TRBJ1-1, the V gene TRBV7-6; D ambiguous. Germline assignment: CDR1 SGHVS and CDR2 FNYEAQ. The CDR3 runs 14 residues. V lost 1 base and J 3 bases, leaving 9 bases between the germline ends. CDR3 sequence reads: CASSLGEFHTEAFF. CDR3 nucleotides: TGTGCCAGCAGCTTAGGAGAATTTCACACTGAAGCTTTCTTT.

The chain uses TRBV4-3 and TRBJ2-7, with unresolved D. Germline CDR1 reads LGHNA; CDR2 reads YSLEER. The V gene lost 0 bases and the J gene lost 4 bases, with 13 bases spanning the gap. The CDR3 is made up of 15 amino acids. The CDR3 bases are TGCGCCAGCAGCCAAGAGGCCCAGCGTGTGTACGAGCAGTACTTC. Translation: CASSQEAQRVYEQYF.

J is TRBJ2-7 and V is TRBV27; 7 nucleotides agree with TRBD1. The V gene end was trimmed by 6 bases and the J gene end by 2 bases; junction bases not matched to a gene: 1. This CDR3 has 12 amino acids. Germline lookup yields CDR1 MNHEY and CDR2 SMNVEV (reference sequence). CDR3 sequence: CASSQGAYEQYF. As DNA, the CDR3 is TGTGCCAGCAGCCAGGGGGCCTACGAGCAGTACTTC.

This clone was picked up a small number of times. The V gene is TRBV4-3, the J gene TRBJ2-1, with D possibly matching TRBD1 (5 bases). The V end was cut by 1 base, the J end by 4 bases, with 11 bases between. Germline V gene data show CDR1 as LGHNA and CDR2 as YSLEER. CDR3 size: 15 residues. As DNA, the CDR3 is TGCGCCAGCAGCCAAGGACAGTTCTCTTACAATGAGCAGTTCTTC. Protein: CASSQGQFSYNEQFF.

This clone has only a few counts. The V call is TRBV19, the J call TRBJ1-1; possible D gene TRBD1, 6 bases. In germline, CDR1 is LNHDA, CDR2 SQIVND (reference sequence). CDR3 length equals 13 residues. The V end lost 10 bases, the J end lost 4 bases, and 16 bases lay between the germline ends. The DNA for the CDR3 is TGTGCCACTCCAAGGGGGGGTGGCACTGAAGCTTTCTTT. Translation gives CATPRGGGTEAFF.

This sequence joins TRBV29-1 and TRBJ1-2; 7 positions match TRBD1. J lost 5 bases, V lost 0 bases, and 9 bases had no gene match. The CDR3 length is 15 residues. Germline-derived CDR1 and CDR2 are SQVTM and ANQGSEA. The CDR3 loop reads CSVEEGRGLWYGYTF. As DNA, the CDR3 is TGCAGCGTTGAAGAGGGAAGGGGGCTTTGGTATGGCTACACCTTC.

The V call is TRBV11-2, the J call TRBJ2-5, with D uncertain. This CDR3 region has 13 residues. V lost 1 base, J lost 4 bases, and 7 bases lay in between. Germline V CDR1 and CDR2: SGHAT, FQNNGV. The CDR3: CASSLGYGETQYF. CDR3 coding DNA: TGTGCCAGCAGCTTAGGGTACGGAGAGACCCAGTACTTC.

The chain uses TRBV7-9 and TRBJ2-1; no clear D. The CDR3 covers 15 residues. Germline V lookup: CDR1 SEHNR, CDR2 FQNEAQ (reference sequence). The V and J ends lost 2 bases and 2 bases respectively, with 10 bases between them. The CDR3 spells CASSLSAETYNEQFF. The CDR3 DNA reads as TGTGCCAGCAGCTTAAGCGCGGAAACCTACAATGAGCAGTTCTTC.

The J gene is TRBJ2-1, the V gene TRBV6-5; perhaps TRBD2 as D (5 bases). CDR3 length: 14 residues. The V gene's germline CDR1 is MNHEY and CDR2 SVGAGI. With 0 bases removed from V and 9 bases from J, the gap between germline ends came to 12 bases. The CDR3 bases are TGTGCCAGCAGTTACTCACTAGAGCATGGTGAGCAGTTCTTC. Translated, it gives CASSYSLEHGEQFF.

The chain uses TRBV7-2 and TRBJ2-4; weak D call: TRBD2 (6 bases). Trimming pared 4 bases from V and 4 bases from J, leaving 14 bases between. Germline loops: CDR1 SGHTA, CDR2 FQGNSA. This CDR3 spans 15 amino acids. CDR3 bases: TGTGCCAGCAGCTGGGGTAGCGGATTTAAAAACATTCAGTACTTC. Amino acid sequence: CASSWGSGFKNIQYF.

This chain links TRBV6-5 with TRBJ2-1, with 8 bases matching TRBD1. This CDR3 spans 13 amino acids. CDR1 MNHEY and CDR2 SVGAGI come from the germline V gene. Germline trimming cut 2 bases from V and 9 bases from J; bases unmatched to any gene: 3. CDR3 DNA: TGTGCCAGCAGTTACCCAGGGGGCAGTGAGCAGTTCTTC. Amino acids: CASSYPGGSEQFF.

The sample holds a few counts of this clone. J is TRBJ2-7 and V is TRBV19, with 9 bases that match TRBD1. CDR1 LNHDA and CDR2 SQIVND come from the germline V gene (reference sequence). This CDR3 comprises 15 residues. V was pared by 5 bases and J by 0 bases, with 5 bases of the junction left unmatched. The CDR3 loop is CASSWGTGTSYEQYF. CDR3 DNA sequence: TGTGCCAGTAGTTGGGGGACAGGGACCTCCTACGAGCAGTACTTC.

The chain couples TRBV11-3 to TRBJ1-6; D is perhaps TRBD1 (5 bases). There are 20 residues in the CDR3. Per the germline V gene, CDR1 is SGHNT and CDR2 is YENEEA. With 5 bases removed from V and 0 bases from J, the gap between germline ends came to 23 bases. The CDR3 DNA is TGTGCCAGCAGCCTCAAAACAGGCCATCACCTTGCCTCCTATAATTCACCCCTCCACTTT. It yields the protein CASSLKTGHHLASYNSPLHF.